These 20 T cell receptor beta chains came from one sample sequenced in a study of T cells in Graves' hyperthyroidism and ophthalmopathy. The TCR beta CDR3 regions underwent amplification using RNA transcripts as the source. First-round RT-PCR targeting the TCR CDR3 was performed with the HTBI primer set. TCRdb re-called the multiplex PCR reads through MiXCR, storing one row per CDR3 protein. This table has 750,000 to 950,000 distinct CDR3 sequences, over 35% appearing once. The sequenced sample was blood. These TCRs come from a young man with Graves' hyperthyroidism.

This clonotype was recorded many times. The J gene is TRBJ1-3, the V gene TRBV10-3; 7 bases agree with TRBD1. V lost 0 bases to trimming and J lost 5 bases; unmatched junction nucleotides: 7. Germline CDR1 ENHRY, CDR2 SYGVKD. This CDR3 region has 16 residues. The CDR3 DNA follows: TGTGCCATCAGTGAGTCGAATGGGGACAGTAGAAACACCATATATTTT. Residues: CAISESNGDSRNTIYF.

V is TRBV5-1 and J is TRBJ2-7; 7 bases agree with TRBD1. Trimming at V came to 0 bases and at J to 2 bases, leaving 8 bases not matched to a gene. Germline lookup yields CDR1 SGHRS and CDR2 YFSETQ. The CDR3 is made up of 16 amino acids. CDR3 amino acids: CASSLEINRGTYEQYF. Here the CDR3 DNA reads TGCGCCAGCAGCTTGGAGATAAACAGGGGAACCTACGAGCAGTACTTC.

This clonotype has just a few counts. The CDR3 DNA reads as TGCGCCAGCAGCCAAGTCAACAGCCACGAGCAGTACTTC. This encodes CASSQVNSHEQYF. The chain couples TRBV4-1 to TRBJ2-7; D is unresolved. Germline assignment: CDR1 MGHRA and CDR2 YSYEKL. Trimming took 1 base from V and 5 from J, leaving 9 bases between them. The CDR3 loop spans 13 amino acids.

This clonotype was seen more than once but under ten times. The chain links TRBV7-9 to TRBJ1-6; no definite D call. The germline V gene has CDR1 SEHNR and CDR2 FQNEAQ (reference sequence). CDR3 length equals 15 residues. V dropped 9 bases and J dropped 0 bases, with 12 bases sitting between them. Written as DNA, the CDR3 is TGTGCCAGTCGATCCGCGATCTCCTATAATTCACCCCTCCACTTT. It encodes CASRSAISYNSPLHF. The whole variable domain, remainder taken from reference TRBV7-9 and TRBJ1-6, is DTGVSQNPRHKITKRGQNVTFRCDPISEHNRLYWYRQTLGQGPEFLTYFQNEAQLEKSRLLSDRFSAERPKGSFSTLEIQRTEQGDSAMYLCASRSAISYNSPLHFGNGTRLTVT.

The genes are TRBV2 and TRBJ1-5; no clear D gene. CDR3 length: 15 amino acids. Trimming removed 3 bases at V and 11 bases at J, with 20 bases between. The germline V gene encodes CDR1 SNHLY and CDR2 FYNNEI. CDR3 residues: CASSELMGAVETQHF. The CDR3 coding sequence is TGTGCCAGCAGTGAGTTAATGGGAGCGGTAGAGACCCAGCATTTT.

This clonotype was found a few times. The gene calls are TRBV7-2 and TRBJ2-2; no firm D call. The germline CDR1 and CDR2 sequences are SGHTA and FQGNSA. CDR3 size: 19 residues. Deletions cut 0 bases from V and 0 bases from J, with 17 bases between. The CDR3 loop is CASSLAYLDRDANTGELFF. CDR3 DNA: TGTGCCAGCAGCTTAGCGTACTTGGACCGTGACGCGAACACCGGGGAGCTGTTTTTT.

At least ten counts were recorded for this clonotype. The CDR3 sequence is CASSEGAGINQPQHF. CDR3 coding DNA: TGTGCCAGCAGTGAGGGGGCAGGAATCAATCAGCCCCAGCATTTT. The chain links TRBV2 to TRBJ1-5; possible D gene TRBD1, 6 bases. The CDR3 has 15 residues. The V end was cut by 3 bases, the J end by 3 bases, with 12 bases between. In germline, CDR1 is SNHLY, CDR2 FYNNEI.

This clonotype was recorded many times. This sequence joins TRBV20-1 and TRBJ2-7; TRBD1 matches 11 bases. Germline values: CDR1 DFQATT, CDR2 SNEGSKA (reference sequence). V trimming: 3 bases; J trimming: 8 bases; junction bases outside the gene matches: 6. The CDR3 spans 13 residues. CDR3 DNA sequence: TGCAGTGCTAGGGCGGACAGGGGGCGGCAGCAGTACTTC. Translated, it gives CSARADRGRQQYF.

In its sample, this clonotype was seen a few times. One junction end does not reproduce the germline sequence, and a read error may be involved. The chain recombines TRBV7-7 with TRBJ2-5; no clear D. The CDR3 totals 17 residues. Germline CDR1 SSHAT, CDR2 FNYEAQ (reference sequence). CDR3 bases: TGTGCTAGCAGCTTAGGGCAGAGGTCTATAGTAGGGGAGACCCAGTACTTC. This sequence encodes CASSLGQRSIVGETQYF.

This clonotype was seen a few times. The chain couples TRBV20-1 to TRBJ1-2; no definite D call. Trimming left V 0 bases short and J 4 bases short, with 18 bases between. The germline V gene has CDR1 DFQATT and CDR2 SNEGSKA (reference sequence). The CDR3 loop spans 16 amino acids. The CDR3 nucleotides read TGCAGTGCTAGAGAGGTCGAGGACGACGGCTTCTATGGCTACACCTTC. It yields the protein CSAREVEDDGFYGYTF.

Comments on this clonotype: It is likely a read error, because the conserved phenylalanine at the end of the CDR3 is missing. The DNA is omitted, as the CDR3 cannot be located on it reliably, and the CDR3 follows TCRdb's listing. The J gene is TRBJ1-6, the V gene TRBV7-9. CDR1 SEHNR and CDR2 FQNEAQ come from the germline V gene (reference sequence). The CDR3 length equals 9 residues, ends included. The CDR3 here is CASSLEAPS.

This clonotype was recorded at least ten times. This chain uses TRBV29-1 with TRBJ2-7; maybe TRBD1 (6 bases). Looked up from germline, CDR1 is SQVTM and CDR2 is ANQGSEA. The CDR3 has 13 amino acids. V was shortened by 6 bases and J by 0 bases, with 12 bases between the two germline ends. CDR3 DNA: TGCAGCGTCCGACAGGAATTCTCCTACGAGCAGTACTTC. Protein product: CSVRQEFSYEQYF.

This clonotype has at least ten counts. This chain connects TRBV29-1 to TRBJ1-2, with 7 bases fitting TRBD1. The germline V gene encodes CDR1 SQVTM and CDR2 ANQGSEA. The trim removed 3 bases at V and 11 bases at J, leaving 12 bases unmatched. CDR3 length: 13 residues. The CDR3 sequence is CSVDDGSIRGYTF. In nucleotides, the CDR3 is TGCAGCGTTGACGATGGGTCAATCAGGGGGTACACCTTC.

The sample holds a few counts of this clonotype. The chain has TRBV12-3 or TRBV12-4 and TRBJ1-6, with 7 bases identical to TRBD1. This CDR3 is built from 16 residues. Unmatched junction bases numbered 15, after V lost 7 bases and J lost 9 bases. The CDR3 DNA reads as TGTGCCAGCACCTCGCAAAAACAGGGGAATCGTTCACCCCTCCACTTT. It is translated as CASTSQKQGNRSPLHF.

A note on this clonotype: This sequence may be a read error, since a much larger clone differs from it by one base. CDR3 nucleotide sequence: TGTGCCACCAGGGGGACCCCTAGCTCCGAGCAGTACTTC. As protein: CATRGTPSSEQYF. V usage is TRBV24-1 and J usage is TRBJ2-7; D tentatively fits TRBD1 or TRBD2 (5 bases each). The V and J ends lost 7 bases and 6 bases respectively, with 15 bases between them. CDR1 and CDR2 (germline): KGHDR, SFDVKD. This CDR3 has 13 residues.

This clonotype appeared many times. The rearrangement links TRBV12-3 or TRBV12-4 to TRBJ1-1; unclear D gene. The CDR3 has 14 residues. V lost 7 bases and J lost 4, with 16 bases in between. DNA for the CDR3: TGTGCCAGCACTTCAAGGGCCGGAAGCACTGAAGCTTTCTTT. Protein sequence: CASTSRAGSTEAFF.

At least ten counts were recorded for this clonotype. The chain employs TRBV10-2 and TRBJ2-5; a weak D match, TRBD1 (6 bases). The CDR3 is made up of 14 amino acids. Germline V CDR1 and CDR2: WSHSY, SAAADI. V was pared by 6 bases and J by 1 base, with 12 bases between. As DNA, the CDR3 is TGCGCCAGCAGCCGATTAGGGGGCCAAGAGACCCAGTACTTC. The encoded protein is CASSRLGGQETQYF.

In its sample, this clonotype was seen many times. The rearrangement uses TRBV29-1 and TRBJ2-2; 12 bases fit TRBD2. The CDR3 spans 16 residues. CDR1 and CDR2 (germline): SQVTM, ANQGSEA. After removal of 5 bases from V and 3 bases from J, the junction contained 7 bases not matched to a gene. The CDR3 DNA reads TGCAGCGTTCAACTAGCGGGAGGAGGGGACACCGGGGAGCTGTTTTTT. Translation: CSVQLAGGGDTGELFF.

The chain has TRBV2 and TRBJ1-6, with a possible D match to TRBD1 (5 bases). V was shortened by 6 bases and J by 14 bases, with 14 bases between the two germline ends. Germline loops: CDR1 SNHLY, CDR2 FYNNEI. The CDR3 extends over 12 amino acids. The chain's CDR3 is CASRRDGHSLHF. In DNA form, the CDR3 reads TGTGCCAGCAGGCGGGATGGACACTCCCTCCACTTT. Complete variable domain (other parts from reference TRBV2 and TRBJ1-6): EPEVTQTPSHQVTQMGQEVILRCVPISNHLYFYWYRQILGQKVEFLVSFYNNEISEKSEIFDDQFSVERPDGSNFTLKIRSTKLEDSAMYFCASRRDGHSLHFGNGTRLTVT.

The rearrangement uses TRBV7-2 and TRBJ1-4, with unresolved D. V was pared by 1 base and J by 11 bases, with 11 bases between. Looked up from germline, CDR1 is SGHTA and CDR2 is FQGNSA. The CDR3 is made up of 13 amino acids. The CDR3 spells CASSLDRRGKLFF. The CDR3 nucleotides are TGTGCCAGCAGCTTAGATCGGAGAGGGAAACTGTTTTTT.